A selection of T cell receptor beta chains follows, all from one sample in a study of shared clonotypes between healthy human individuals. Produced via immunoSEQ multiplex PCR; TCRdb's table is partial and in-frame only. This repertoire shows about 800,000 clones, around 96% found once; its top ten account for roughly 0.23%. Material: naive CD8+ T cells sorted from blood. The origin of the receptors is a man aged 30 to 39 in good health. Both conserved end residues are part of each CDR3. D genes are given only for firm matches. Clone size appears in some rows only: once, few, many, or a class for an expanded clone.

d_call	j_call	clone_size	v_call	cdr3_aa	cdr3_nt
.	TRBJ2-1	.	TRBV29-1	CSIRGHEQFF	TGCAGCATAAGGGGACATGAGCAGTTCTTC
TRBD1	TRBJ2-5	.	TRBV5-1	CASSSYRGHQETQYF	TGCGCCAGCAGCTCTTACAGGGGGCACCAAGAGACCCAGTACTTC
.	TRBJ2-1	.	TRBV29-1	CSVEAREVNEQFF	TGCAGCGTTGAAGCCAGGGAGGTCAATGAGCAGTTCTTC
.	TRBJ1-1	.	TRBV6-6	CASSREMNTEAFF	TGTGCCAGCAGTAGAGAGATGAACACTGAAGCTTTCTTT
.	TRBJ2-7	.	TRBV14	CASSQGGPDYYEQYF	TGTGCCAGCAGCCAAGGGGGTCCAGATTACTACGAGCAGTACTTC
.	TRBJ1-4	.	TRBV6-5	CASSYSRGAEEKLFF	TGTGCCAGCAGTTACTCGAGAGGGGCAGAAGAAAAACTGTTTTTT
TRBD1	TRBJ2-1	.	TRBV27	CASSLGQGTFF	TGTGCCAGCAGTTTAGGACAGGGAACGTTCTTC
.	TRBJ1-1	.	TRBV6-5	CASSPGGTEAFF	TGTGCCAGCAGTCCGGGGGGAACTGAAGCTTTCTTT
TRBD2	TRBJ2-7	once	TRBV28	CASSLSSGSGEQYF	TGTGCCAGCAGTTTAAGTAGCGGGAGTGGCGAGCAGTACTTC
TRBD2	TRBJ2-1	.	TRBV28	CASSLPIAGDTNEQFF	TGTGCCAGCAGTTTACCCATAGCGGGGGATACCAATGAGCAGTTCTTC
.	TRBJ2-7	once	TRBV29-1	CSVEGDDSSSYEQYF	TGCAGCGTTGAAGGGGATGACTCTTCCTCCTACGAGCAGTACTTC
TRBD1	TRBJ2-2	.	TRBV7-9	CATEQGANTGELFF	TGTGCCACCGAACAGGGGGCGAACACCGGGGAGCTGTTTTTT
.	TRBJ2-5	.	TRBV5-4	CASSLVGSEETQYF	TGTGCCAGCAGCTTGGTGGGCAGCGAAGAGACCCAGTACTTC
.	TRBJ1-2	.	TRBV11-2	CASSLEIGGSDGYTF	TGTGCCAGCAGCTTAGAGATAGGGGGTAGTGATGGCTACACCTTC